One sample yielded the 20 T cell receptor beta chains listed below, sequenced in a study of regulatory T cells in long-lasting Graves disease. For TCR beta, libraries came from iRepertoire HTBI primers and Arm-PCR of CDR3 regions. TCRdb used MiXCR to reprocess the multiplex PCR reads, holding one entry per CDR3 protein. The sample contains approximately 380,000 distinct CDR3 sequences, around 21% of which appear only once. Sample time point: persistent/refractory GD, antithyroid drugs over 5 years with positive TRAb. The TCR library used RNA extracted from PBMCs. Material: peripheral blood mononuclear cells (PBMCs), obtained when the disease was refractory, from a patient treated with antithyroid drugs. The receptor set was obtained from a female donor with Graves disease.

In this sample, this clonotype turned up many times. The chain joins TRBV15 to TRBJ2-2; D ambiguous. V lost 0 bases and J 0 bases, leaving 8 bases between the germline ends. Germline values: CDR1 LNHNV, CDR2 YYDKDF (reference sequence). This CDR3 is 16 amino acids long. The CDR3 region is CATSREPSANTGELFF. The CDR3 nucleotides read TGTGCCACCAGCAGAGAACCATCGGCGAACACCGGGGAGCTGTTTTTT.

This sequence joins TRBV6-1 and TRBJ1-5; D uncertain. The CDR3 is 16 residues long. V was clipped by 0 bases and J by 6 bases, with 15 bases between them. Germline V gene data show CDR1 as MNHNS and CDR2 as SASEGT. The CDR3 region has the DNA TGTGCCAGCAGTGAAGCGTCGGGGATTAGGGCTCAGCCCCAGCATTTT. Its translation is CASSEASGIRAQPQHF.

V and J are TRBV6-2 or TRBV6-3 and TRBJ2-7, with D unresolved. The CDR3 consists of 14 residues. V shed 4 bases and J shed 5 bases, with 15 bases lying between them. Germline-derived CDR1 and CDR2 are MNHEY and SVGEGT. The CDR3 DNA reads TGTGCCAGCAGTTTTTGGGCAGTGGCAAACGAGCAGTACTTC. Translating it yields CASSFWAVANEQYF.

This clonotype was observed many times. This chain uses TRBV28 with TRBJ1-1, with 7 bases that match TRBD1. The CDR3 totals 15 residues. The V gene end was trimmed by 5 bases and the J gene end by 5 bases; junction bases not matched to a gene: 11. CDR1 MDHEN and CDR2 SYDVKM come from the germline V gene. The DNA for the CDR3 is TGTGCCAGCAGTCCGCCCCGAGGGGGCGCGACTGAAGCTTTCTTT. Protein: CASSPPRGGATEAFF. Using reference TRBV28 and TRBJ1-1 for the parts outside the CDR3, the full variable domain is DVKVTQSSRYLVKRTGEKVFLECVQDMDHENMFWYRQDPGLGLRLIYFSYDVKMKEKGDIPEGYSVSREKKERFSLILESASTNQTSMYLCASSPPRGGATEAFFGQGTRLTVV.

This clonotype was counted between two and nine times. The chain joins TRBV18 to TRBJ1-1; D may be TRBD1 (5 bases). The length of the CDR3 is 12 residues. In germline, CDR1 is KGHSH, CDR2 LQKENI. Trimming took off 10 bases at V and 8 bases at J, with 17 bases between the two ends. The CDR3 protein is CATQTYGGEAFF. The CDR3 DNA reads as TGTGCCACCCAAACTTACGGGGGAGAAGCTTTCTTT.

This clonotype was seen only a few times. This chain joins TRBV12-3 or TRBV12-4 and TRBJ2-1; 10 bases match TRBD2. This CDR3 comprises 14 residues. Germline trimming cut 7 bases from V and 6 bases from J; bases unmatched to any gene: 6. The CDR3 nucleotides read TGTGCCAGCACCCTAGGGACTAGCGTCAATGAGCAGTTCTTC. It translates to CASTLGTSVNEQFF.

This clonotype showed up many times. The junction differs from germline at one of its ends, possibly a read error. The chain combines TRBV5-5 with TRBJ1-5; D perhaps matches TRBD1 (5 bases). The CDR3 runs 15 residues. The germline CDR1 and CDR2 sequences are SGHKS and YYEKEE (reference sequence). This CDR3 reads CASSWGGTPDQPQHF. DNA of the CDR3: TGCGCCAGCAGCTGGGGGGGTACACCGGATCAGCCCCAGCATTTT. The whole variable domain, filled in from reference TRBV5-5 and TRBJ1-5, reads DAGVTQSPTHLIKTRGQQVTLRCSPISGHKSVSWYQQVLGQGPQFIFQYYEKEERGRGNFPDRFSARQFPNYSSELNVNALLLGDSALYLCASSWGGTPDQPQHFGDGTRLSIL.

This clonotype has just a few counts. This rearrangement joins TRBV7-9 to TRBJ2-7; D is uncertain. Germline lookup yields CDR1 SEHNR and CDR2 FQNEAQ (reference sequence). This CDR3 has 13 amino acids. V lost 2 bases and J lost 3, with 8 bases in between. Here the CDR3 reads CASSLLPSYEQYF. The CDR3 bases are TGTGCCAGCAGCTTATTACCTAGCTACGAGCAGTACTTC.

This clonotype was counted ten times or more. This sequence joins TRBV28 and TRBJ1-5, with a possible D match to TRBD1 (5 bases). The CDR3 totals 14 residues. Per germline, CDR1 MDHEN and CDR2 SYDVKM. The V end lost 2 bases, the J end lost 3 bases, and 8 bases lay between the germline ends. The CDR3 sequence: CASSLQGLNQPQHF. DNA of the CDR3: TGTGCCAGCAGTTTACAGGGACTCAATCAGCCCCAGCATTTT.

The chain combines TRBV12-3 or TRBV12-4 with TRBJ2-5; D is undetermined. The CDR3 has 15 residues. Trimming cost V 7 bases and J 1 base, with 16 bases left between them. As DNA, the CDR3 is TGTGCCAGCACTCTAGGGTTGTCGATCCAAGAGACCCAGTACTTC. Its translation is CASTLGLSIQETQYF.

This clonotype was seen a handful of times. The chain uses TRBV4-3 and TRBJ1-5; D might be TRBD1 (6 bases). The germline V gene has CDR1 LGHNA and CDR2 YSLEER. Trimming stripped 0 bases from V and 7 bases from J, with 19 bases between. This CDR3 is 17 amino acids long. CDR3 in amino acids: CASSQDRPTGGRQPQHF. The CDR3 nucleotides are TGCGCCAGCAGCCAAGATCGGCCAACGGGGGGCCGGCAGCCCCAGCATTTT.

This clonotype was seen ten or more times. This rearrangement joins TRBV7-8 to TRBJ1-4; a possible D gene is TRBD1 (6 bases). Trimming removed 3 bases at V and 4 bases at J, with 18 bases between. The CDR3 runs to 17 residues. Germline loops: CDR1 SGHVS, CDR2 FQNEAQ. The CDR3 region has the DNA TGTGCCAGCAGCTTGGCTGGAGGGGGGCGCAGTAATGAAAAACTGTTTTTT. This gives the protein CASSLAGGGRSNEKLFF.

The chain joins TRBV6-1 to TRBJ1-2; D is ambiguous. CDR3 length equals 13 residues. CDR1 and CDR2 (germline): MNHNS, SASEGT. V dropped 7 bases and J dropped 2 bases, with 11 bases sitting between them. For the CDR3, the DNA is TGTGCCAGCACCAACGGAGGGAACTATGGCTACACCTTC. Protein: CASTNGGNYGYTF.

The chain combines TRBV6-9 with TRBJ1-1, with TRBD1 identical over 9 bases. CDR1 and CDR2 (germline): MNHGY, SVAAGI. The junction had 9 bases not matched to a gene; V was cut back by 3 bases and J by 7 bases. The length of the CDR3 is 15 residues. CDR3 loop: CASSYPGQGHVEAFF. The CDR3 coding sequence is TGTGCCAGCAGTTACCCGGGACAGGGACATGTTGAAGCTTTCTTT.

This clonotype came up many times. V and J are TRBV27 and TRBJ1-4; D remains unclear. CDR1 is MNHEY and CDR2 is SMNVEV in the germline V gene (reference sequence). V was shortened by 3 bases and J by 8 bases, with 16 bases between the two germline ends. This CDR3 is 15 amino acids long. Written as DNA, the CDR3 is TGTGCCAGCAGTTTGGCTTTTGGGGTAGAAGAAAAACTGTTTTTT. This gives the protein CASSLAFGVEEKLFF.

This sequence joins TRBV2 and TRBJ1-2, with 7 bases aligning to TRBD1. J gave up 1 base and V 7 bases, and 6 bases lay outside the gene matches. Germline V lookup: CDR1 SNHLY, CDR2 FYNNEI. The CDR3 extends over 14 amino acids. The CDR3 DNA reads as TGTGCCAGCAACCGGGACAGCCATAACTATGGCTACACCTTC. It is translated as CASNRDSHNYGYTF.

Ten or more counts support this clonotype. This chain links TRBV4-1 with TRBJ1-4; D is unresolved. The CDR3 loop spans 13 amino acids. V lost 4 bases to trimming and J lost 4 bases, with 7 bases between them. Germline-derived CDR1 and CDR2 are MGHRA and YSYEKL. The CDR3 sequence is CASSLKFNEKLFF. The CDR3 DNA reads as TGCGCCAGCAGCCTAAAGTTTAATGAAAAACTGTTTTTT.

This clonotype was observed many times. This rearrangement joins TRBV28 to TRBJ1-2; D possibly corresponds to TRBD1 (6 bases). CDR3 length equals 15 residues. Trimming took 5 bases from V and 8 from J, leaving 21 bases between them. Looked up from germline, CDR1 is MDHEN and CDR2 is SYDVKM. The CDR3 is CASSHRDTGLSGYTF. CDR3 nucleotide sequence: TGTGCCAGCAGTCACCGGGACACCGGGTTATCCGGCTACACCTTC.

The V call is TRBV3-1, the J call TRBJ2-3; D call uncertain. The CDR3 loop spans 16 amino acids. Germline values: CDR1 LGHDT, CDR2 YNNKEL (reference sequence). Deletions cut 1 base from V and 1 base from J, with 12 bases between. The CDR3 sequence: CASSQVGMVGTDTQYF. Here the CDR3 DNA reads TGTGCCAGCAGCCAAGTGGGGATGGTTGGCACAGATACGCAGTATTTT.

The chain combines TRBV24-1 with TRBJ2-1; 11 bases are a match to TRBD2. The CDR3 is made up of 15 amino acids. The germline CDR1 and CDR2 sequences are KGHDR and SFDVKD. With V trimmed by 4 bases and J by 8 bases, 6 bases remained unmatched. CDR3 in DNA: TGTGCCACCAGTGACCTCTCACTAGCGGGAGATGAGCAGTTCTTC. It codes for CATSDLSLAGDEQFF.